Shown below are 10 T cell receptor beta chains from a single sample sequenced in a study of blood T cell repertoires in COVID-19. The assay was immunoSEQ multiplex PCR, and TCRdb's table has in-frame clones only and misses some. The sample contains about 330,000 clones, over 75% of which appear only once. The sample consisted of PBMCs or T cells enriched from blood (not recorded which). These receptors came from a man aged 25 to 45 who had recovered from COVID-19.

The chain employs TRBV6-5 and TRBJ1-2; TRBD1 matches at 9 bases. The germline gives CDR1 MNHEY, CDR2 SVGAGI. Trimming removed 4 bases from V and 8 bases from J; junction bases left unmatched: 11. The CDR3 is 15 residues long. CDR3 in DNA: TGTGCCAGCAGTTCCCTCCCGGGACAGGGAAGAGGCTACACCTTC. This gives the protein CASSSLPGQGRGYTF.

The CDR3: CASRLQGVNTEAFF. In nucleotides, the CDR3 is TGTGCCAGCAGGTTACAGGGGGTGAACACTGAAGCTTTCTTT. This sequence joins TRBV28 and TRBJ1-1, with 8 bases aligning to TRBD1. The CDR3 runs 14 residues. From germline, CDR1 is MDHEN and CDR2 SYDVKM. V was pared by 6 bases and J by 0 bases, with 3 bases of the junction left unmatched.

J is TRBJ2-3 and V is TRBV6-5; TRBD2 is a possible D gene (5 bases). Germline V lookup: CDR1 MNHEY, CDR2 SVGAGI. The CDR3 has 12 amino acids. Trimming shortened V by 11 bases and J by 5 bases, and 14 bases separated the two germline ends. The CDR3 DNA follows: TGTGCCGGGTCTCAAAGCGGAGATACGCAGTATTTT. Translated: CAGSQSGDTQYF.

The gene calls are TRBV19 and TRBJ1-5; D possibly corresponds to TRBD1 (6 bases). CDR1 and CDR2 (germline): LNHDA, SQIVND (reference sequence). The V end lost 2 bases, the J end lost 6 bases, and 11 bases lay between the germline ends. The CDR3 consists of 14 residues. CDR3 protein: CASSILTGFQPQHF. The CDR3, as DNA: TGTGCCAGTAGTATACTAACAGGGTTTCAGCCCCAGCATTTT.

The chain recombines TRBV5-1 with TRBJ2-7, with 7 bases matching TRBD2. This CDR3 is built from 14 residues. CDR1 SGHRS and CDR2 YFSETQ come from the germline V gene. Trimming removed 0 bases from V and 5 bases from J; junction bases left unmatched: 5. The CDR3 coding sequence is TGCGCCAGCAGCTTGGTGGGGGGGACCGACGAGCAGTACTTC. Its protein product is CASSLVGGTDEQYF.

The DNA for the CDR3 is TGTGCCAGCAGCCCCCAGGGCGTAGGAGGGATCCTGCCCCAGTACTTC. This encodes CASSPQGVGGILPQYF. The chain combines TRBV11-1 with TRBJ2-5; weak D call: TRBD2 (6 bases). Trimming took off 5 bases at V and 9 bases at J, with 25 bases between the two ends. CDR1 SGHAT and CDR2 FQDESV come from the germline V gene (reference sequence). The CDR3 is 16 residues long.

CDR3 in DNA: TGCGCCAGCAGCCAAGAACCCGGTCTGGACTATGGCTACACCTTC. As protein: CASSQEPGLDYGYTF. The J gene is TRBJ1-2, the V gene TRBV4-1; D is unclear. The CDR3 totals 15 residues. The ends were cut back, 0 bases at V and 3 bases at J, with 11 bases in the middle. The V gene's germline CDR1 is MGHRA and CDR2 YSYEKL.

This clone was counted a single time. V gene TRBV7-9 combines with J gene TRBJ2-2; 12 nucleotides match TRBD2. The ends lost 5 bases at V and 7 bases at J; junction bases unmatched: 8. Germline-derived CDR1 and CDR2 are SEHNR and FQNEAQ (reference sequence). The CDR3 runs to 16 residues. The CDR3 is CASSKLAGGGGGELFF. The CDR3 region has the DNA TGTGCCAGCAGCAAACTAGCGGGGGGAGGCGGCGGGGAGCTGTTTTTT.

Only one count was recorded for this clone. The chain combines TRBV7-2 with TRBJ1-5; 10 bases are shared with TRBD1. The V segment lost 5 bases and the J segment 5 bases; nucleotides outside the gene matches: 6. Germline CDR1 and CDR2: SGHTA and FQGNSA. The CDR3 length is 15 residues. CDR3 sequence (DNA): TGTGCCAGCAGCCCCCGACAGGGGGCGGATCAGCCCCAGCATTTT. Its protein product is CASSPRQGADQPQHF.

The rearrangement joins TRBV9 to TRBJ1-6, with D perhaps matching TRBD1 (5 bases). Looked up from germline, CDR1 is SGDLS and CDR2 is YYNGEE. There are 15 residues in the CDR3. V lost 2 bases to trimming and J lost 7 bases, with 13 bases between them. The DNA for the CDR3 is TGTGCCAGCAGCGTGGACATGATAGGGAATTCACCCCTCCACTTT. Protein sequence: CASSVDMIGNSPLHF.